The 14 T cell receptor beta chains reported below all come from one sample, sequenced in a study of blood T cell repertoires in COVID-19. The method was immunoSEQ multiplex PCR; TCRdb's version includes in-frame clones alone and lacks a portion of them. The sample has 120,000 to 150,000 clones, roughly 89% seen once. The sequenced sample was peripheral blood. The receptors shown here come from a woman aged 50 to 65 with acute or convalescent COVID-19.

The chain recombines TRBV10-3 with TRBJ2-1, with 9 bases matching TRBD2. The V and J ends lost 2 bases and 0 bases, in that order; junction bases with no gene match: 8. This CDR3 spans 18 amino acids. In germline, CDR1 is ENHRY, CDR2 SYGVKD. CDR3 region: CAISELAGPRSSYNEQFF. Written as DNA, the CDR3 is TGTGCCATCAGTGAGCTAGCGGGACCCAGGAGCTCCTACAATGAGCAGTTCTTC.

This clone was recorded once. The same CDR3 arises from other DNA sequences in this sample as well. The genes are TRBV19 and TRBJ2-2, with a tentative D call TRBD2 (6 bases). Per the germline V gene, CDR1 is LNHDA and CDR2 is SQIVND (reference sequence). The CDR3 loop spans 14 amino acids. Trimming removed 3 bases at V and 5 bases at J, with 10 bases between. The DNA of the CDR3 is TGTGCCAGTAGTATGAACGGAGGGACCGGGGAGCTGTTTTTT. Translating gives CASSMNGGTGELFF.

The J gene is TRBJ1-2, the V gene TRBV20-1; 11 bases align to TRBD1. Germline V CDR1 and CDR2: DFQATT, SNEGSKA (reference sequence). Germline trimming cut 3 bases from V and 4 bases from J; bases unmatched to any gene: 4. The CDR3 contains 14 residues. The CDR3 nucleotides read TGCAGTGCTAGTGGACAGGGGGCCCTCTATGGCTACACCTTC. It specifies CSASGQGALYGYTF.

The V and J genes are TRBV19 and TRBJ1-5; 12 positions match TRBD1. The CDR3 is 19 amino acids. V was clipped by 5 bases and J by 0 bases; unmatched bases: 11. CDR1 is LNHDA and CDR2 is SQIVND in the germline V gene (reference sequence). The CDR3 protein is CASSLGTGGAGYSNQPQHF. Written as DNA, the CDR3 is TGTGCCAGTAGTCTGGGGACAGGGGGCGCGGGTTATAGCAATCAGCCCCAGCATTTT.

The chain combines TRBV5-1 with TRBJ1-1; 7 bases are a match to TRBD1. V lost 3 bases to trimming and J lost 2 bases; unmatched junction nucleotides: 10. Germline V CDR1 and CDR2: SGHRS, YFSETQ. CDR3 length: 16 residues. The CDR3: CASSWGYRGHNTEAFF. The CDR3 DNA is TGCGCCAGCAGCTGGGGGTACAGGGGCCATAACACTGAAGCTTTCTTT.

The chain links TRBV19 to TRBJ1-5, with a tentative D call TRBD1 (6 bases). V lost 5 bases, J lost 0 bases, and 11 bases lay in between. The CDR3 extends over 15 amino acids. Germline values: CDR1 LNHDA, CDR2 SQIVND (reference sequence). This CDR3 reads CASSLGQSSNQPQHF. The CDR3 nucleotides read TGTGCCAGTAGTCTTGGACAGTCTAGCAATCAGCCCCAGCATTTT.

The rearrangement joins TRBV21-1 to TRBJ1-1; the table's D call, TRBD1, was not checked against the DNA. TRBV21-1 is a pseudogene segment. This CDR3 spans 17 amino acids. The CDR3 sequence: CASSKDNQGQGGTEAFF. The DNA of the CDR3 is TGTGCCAGCAGCAAAGATAATCAGGGGCAGGGGGGAACTGAAGCTTTCTTT.

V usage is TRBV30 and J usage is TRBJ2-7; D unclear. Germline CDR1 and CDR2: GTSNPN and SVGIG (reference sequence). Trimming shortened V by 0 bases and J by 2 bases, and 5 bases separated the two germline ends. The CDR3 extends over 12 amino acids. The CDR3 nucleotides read TGTGCCTGGAGTGTCCTCCCCTACGAGCAGTACTTC. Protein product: CAWSVLPYEQYF.

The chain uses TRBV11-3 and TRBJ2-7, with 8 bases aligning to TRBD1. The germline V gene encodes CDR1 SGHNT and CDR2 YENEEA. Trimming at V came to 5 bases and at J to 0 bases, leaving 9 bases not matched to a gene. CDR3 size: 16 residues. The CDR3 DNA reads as TGTGCCAGCAGCCCTTCAGGGGGCGGCGACTCCTACGAGCAGTACTTC. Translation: CASSPSGGGDSYEQYF.

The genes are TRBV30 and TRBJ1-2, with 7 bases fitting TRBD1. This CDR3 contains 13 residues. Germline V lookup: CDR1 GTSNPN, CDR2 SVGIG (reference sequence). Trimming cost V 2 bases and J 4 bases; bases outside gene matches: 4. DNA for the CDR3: TGTGCCTGGAGTCAGGGACAGACCTATGGCTACACCTTC. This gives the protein CAWSQGQTYGYTF.

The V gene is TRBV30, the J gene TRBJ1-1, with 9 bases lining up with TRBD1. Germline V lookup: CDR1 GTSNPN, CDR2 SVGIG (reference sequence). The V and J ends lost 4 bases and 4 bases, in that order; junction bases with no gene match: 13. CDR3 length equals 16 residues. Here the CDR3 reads CAWNPPGQGSATEAFF. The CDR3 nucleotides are TGTGCCTGGAACCCCCCGGGACAGGGTTCGGCCACTGAAGCTTTCTTT.

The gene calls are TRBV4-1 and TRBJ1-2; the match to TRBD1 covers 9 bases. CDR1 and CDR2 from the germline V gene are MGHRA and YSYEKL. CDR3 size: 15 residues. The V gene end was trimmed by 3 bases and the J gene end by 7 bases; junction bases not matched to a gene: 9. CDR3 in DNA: TGCGCCAGCAGCCACGTCACAGGGGGCGGCTCTGGCTACACCTTC. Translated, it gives CASSHVTGGGSGYTF.

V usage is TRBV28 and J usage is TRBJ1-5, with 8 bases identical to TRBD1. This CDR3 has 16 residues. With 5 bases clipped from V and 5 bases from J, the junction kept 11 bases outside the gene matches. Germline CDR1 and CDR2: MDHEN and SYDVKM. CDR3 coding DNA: TGTGCCAGCAGTCCAAGGACAGGGAATGGCTATCAGCCCCAGCATTTT. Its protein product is CASSPRTGNGYQPQHF.

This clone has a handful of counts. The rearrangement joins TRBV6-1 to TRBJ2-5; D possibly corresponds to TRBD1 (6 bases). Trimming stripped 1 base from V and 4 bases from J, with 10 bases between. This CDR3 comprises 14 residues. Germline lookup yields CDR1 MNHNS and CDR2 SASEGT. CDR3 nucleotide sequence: TGTGCCAGCAGTGAAGTTCCAGGGGCAGAGACCCAGTACTTC. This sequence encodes CASSEVPGAETQYF.